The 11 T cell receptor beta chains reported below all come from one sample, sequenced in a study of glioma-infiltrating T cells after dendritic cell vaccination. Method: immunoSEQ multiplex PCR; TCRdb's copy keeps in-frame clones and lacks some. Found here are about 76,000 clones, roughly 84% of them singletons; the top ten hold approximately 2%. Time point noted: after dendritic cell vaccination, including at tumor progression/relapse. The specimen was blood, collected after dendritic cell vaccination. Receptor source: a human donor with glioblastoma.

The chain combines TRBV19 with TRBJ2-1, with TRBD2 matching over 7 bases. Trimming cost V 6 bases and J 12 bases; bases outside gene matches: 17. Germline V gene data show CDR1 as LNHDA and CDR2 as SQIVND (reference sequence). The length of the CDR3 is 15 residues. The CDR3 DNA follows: TGTGCCAGTAGCCCGGGGAGCGGGGACTCGGAAAGGCAGTTCTTC. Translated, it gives CASSPGSGDSERQFF.

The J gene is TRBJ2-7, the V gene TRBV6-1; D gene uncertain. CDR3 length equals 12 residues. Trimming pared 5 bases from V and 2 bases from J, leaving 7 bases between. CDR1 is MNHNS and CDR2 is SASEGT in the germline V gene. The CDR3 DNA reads TGTGCCAGCAGTCTAATACCCTACGAGCAGTACTTC. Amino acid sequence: CASSLIPYEQYF.

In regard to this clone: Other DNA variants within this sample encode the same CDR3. CDR3 sequence reads: CASSPLNQPQHF. The CDR3 DNA sequence: TGTGCCAGCAGCCCCCTAAATCAGCCCCAGCATTTT. This chain joins TRBV7-9 and TRBJ1-5, with no clear D. The CDR3 is made up of 12 amino acids. V was cut by 5 bases and J by 4 bases, with 6 bases left in between. The germline V gene encodes CDR1 SEHNR and CDR2 FQNEAQ (reference sequence). Drawing the rest from reference TRBV7-9 and TRBJ1-5, the complete variable domain is DTGVSQNPRHKITKRGQNVTFRCDPISEHNRLYWYRQTLGQGPEFLTYFQNEAQLEKSRLLSDRFSAERPKGSFSTLEIQRTEQGDSAMYLCASSPLNQPQHFGDGTRLSIL.

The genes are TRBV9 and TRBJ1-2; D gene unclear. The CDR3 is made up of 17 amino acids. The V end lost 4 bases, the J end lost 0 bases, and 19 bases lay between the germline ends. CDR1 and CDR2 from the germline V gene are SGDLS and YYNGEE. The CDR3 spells CASSPHERVRANYGYTF. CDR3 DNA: TGTGCCAGCAGCCCGCACGAGAGGGTTCGGGCTAACTATGGCTACACCTTC.

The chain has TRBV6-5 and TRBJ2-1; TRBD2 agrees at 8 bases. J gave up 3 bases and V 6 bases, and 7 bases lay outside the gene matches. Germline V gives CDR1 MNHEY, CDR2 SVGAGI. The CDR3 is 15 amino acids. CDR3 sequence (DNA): TGTGCCAGCAGCTCCGGACTAGCTGACTACAATGAGCAGTTCTTC. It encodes CASSSGLADYNEQFF.

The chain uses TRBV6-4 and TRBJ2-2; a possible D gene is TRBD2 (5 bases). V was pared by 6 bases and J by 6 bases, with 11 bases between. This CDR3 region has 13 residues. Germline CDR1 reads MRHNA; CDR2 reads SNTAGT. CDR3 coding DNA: TGTGCCAGCAGCCTCGACGGGGCCGGGGAGCTGTTTTTT. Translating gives CASSLDGAGELFF.

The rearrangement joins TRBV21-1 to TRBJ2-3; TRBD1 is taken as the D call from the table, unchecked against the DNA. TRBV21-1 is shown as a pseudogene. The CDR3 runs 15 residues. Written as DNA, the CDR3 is TGTGCCAGCAGCAAGGGTAACAGGGCCTTAGATACGCAGTATTTT. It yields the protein CASSKGNRALDTQYF.

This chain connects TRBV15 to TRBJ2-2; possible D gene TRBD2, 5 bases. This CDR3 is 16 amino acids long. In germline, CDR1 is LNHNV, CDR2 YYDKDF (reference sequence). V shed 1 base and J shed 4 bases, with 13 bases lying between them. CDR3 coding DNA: TGTGCCACCAGCAGAGCTCGGGGAGTGGGCACCGGGGAGCTGTTTTTT. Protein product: CATSRARGVGTGELFF. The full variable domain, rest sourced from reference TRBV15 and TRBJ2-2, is DAMVIQNPRYQVTQFGKPVTLSCSQTLNHNVMYWYQQKSSQAPKLLFHYYDKDFNNEADTPDNFQSRRPNTSFCFLDIRSPGLGDTAMYLCATSRARGVGTGELFFGEGSRLTVL.

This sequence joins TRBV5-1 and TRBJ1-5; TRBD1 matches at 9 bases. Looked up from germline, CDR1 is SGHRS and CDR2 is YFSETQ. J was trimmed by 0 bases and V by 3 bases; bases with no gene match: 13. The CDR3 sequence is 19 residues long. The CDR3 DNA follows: TGCGCCAGCAGCTCCCCGGGACAGGGCCTCTGGGGTAGCAATCAGCCCCAGCATTTT. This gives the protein CASSSPGQGLWGSNQPQHF.

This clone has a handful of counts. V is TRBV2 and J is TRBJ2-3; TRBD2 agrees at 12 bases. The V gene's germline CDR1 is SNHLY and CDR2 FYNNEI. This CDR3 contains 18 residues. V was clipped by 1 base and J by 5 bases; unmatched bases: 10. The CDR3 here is CASSEVVASGGAGDTQYF. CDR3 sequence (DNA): TGTGCCAGCAGTGAAGTTGTGGCTAGCGGGGGGGCTGGAGATACGCAGTATTTT.

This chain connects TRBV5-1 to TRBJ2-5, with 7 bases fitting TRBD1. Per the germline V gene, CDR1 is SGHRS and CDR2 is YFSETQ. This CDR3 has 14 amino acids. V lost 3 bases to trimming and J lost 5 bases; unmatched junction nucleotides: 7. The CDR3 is CASSSGQRGETQYF. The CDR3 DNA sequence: TGCGCCAGCAGCTCGGGACAGAGGGGGGAGACCCAGTACTTC.